The 30 T cell receptor beta chains presented below share a single source sample, sequenced in a study of regulatory T cells in long-lasting Graves disease. As to time point: newly diagnosed GD, antithyroid drugs for less than 3 months. PBMC-derived RNA was used for the TCR library. For TCR beta, libraries came from iRepertoire HTBI primers and Arm-PCR of CDR3 regions. TCRdb redid the calling of the multiplex PCR reads with MiXCR, one entry per CDR3 protein. Among some 450,000 distinct CDR3 sequences listed, 15% to 20% were seen once. This sample was shared with a second study, whose subject was T cells in Graves' hyperthyroidism and ophthalmopathy.

The material was peripheral blood mononuclear cells (PBMCs), obtained at new diagnosis, from a patient treated with antithyroid drugs. The source is a woman younger than 45 with Graves disease.

This clonotype was counted many times. The chain is built from TRBV30 and TRBJ1-1; D is undetermined. The length of the CDR3 is 11 residues. Per the germline V gene, CDR1 is GTSNPN and CDR2 is SVGIG (reference sequence). V lost 0 bases and J lost 1, with 0 bases in between. The CDR3 region is CAWSVNTEAFF. In DNA form, the CDR3 reads TGTGCCTGGAGTGTGAACACTGAAGCTTTCTTT.

In regard to this clonotype: A much larger clone is a single base away; this may be a read error. The gene calls are TRBV6-2 or TRBV6-3 and TRBJ2-1, with 10 bases lining up with TRBD2. The CDR3 loop spans 15 amino acids. Germline assignment: CDR1 MNHEY and CDR2 SVGEGT. V trimming: 7 bases; J trimming: 9 bases; junction bases outside the gene matches: 12. The CDR3 coding sequence is TGTGCCAGCACCCAGGGACTAGCGAGAGCGGTTGAGCAGTTCTTC. This sequence encodes CASTQGLARAVEQFF.

The CDR3 spells CASSYGLAGGQYF. For the CDR3, the DNA is TGTGCCAGCAGTTACGGACTAGCGGGAGGGCAGTATTTT. The chain joins TRBV6-2 or TRBV6-3 to TRBJ2-3, with 14 bases matching TRBD2. This CDR3 spans 13 amino acids. The V segment lost 2 bases and the J segment 11 bases; nucleotides outside the gene matches: 0. Germline CDR1 is MNHEY and CDR2 is SVGEGT.

J is TRBJ2-3 and V is TRBV20-1; D possibly corresponds to TRBD2 (5 bases). Germline loops: CDR1 DFQATT, CDR2 SNEGSKA (reference sequence). This CDR3 comprises 14 residues. CDR3 region: CRPERAGVVDTQYF. The DNA of the CDR3 is TGCAGGCCTGAAAGGGCCGGGGTAGTAGATACGCAGTATTTT.

This clonotype showed up many times. Here the CDR3 DNA reads TGTGCCAGCAGCTTCAGGGAAGCCAATGAGCAGTTCTTC. Its protein product is CASSFREANEQFF. The genes are TRBV7-8 and TRBJ2-1; maybe TRBD1 (5 bases). Trimming removed 3 bases from V and 6 bases from J, with 9 bases in between. Germline lookup yields CDR1 SGHVS and CDR2 FQNEAQ. The CDR3 sequence is 13 residues long.

This clonotype was picked up a small number of times. The rearrangement links TRBV4-1 to TRBJ1-6; D gene uncertain. Trimming removed 4 bases at V and 9 bases at J, with 16 bases between. The CDR3 is made up of 15 amino acids. From germline, CDR1 is MGHRA and CDR2 YSYEKL. CDR3 coding DNA: TGCGCCAGCAGCCCAAGTTCGGCGGGTCGTTCACCCCTCCACTTT. It yields the protein CASSPSSAGRSPLHF.

This clonotype has more than one count but fewer than ten. This sequence joins TRBV6-5 and TRBJ2-1; possibly TRBD2 for D (5 bases). Trimming took 2 bases from V and 7 from J, leaving 18 bases between them. Germline V gene sequence: CDR1 MNHEY, CDR2 SVGAGI. The CDR3 is made up of 16 amino acids. The CDR3 protein is CASSYLGGSRMNEQFF. The DNA for the CDR3 is TGTGCCAGCAGTTACCTTGGTGGGAGTAGGATGAATGAGCAGTTCTTC.

The V call is TRBV30, the J call TRBJ2-1; D perhaps matches TRBD2 (6 bases). The CDR3 sequence is 17 residues long. V lost 3 bases and J lost 0, with 18 bases in between. Germline V gene lookup returns CDR1 GTSNPN and CDR2 SVGIG (reference sequence). The CDR3 nucleotides are TGTGCCTGGAGGGTGCCCGGGGGTCCTTCCTCCTACAATGAGCAGTTCTTC. Translating it yields CAWRVPGGPSSYNEQFF.

Ten or more counts support this clonotype. The genes are TRBV20-1 and TRBJ2-1; TRBD1 aligns across 7 bases. V was clipped by 0 bases and J by 4 bases; unmatched bases: 9. The germline V gene encodes CDR1 DFQATT and CDR2 SNEGSKA (reference sequence). The CDR3 runs to 16 residues. CDR3 sequence (DNA): TGCAGTGCTAGAGATATGACAGGGAGACTTTACAATGAGCAGTTCTTC. The encoded protein is CSARDMTGRLYNEQFF.

J is TRBJ2-1 and V is TRBV10-3, with 7 bases identical to TRBD2. CDR3 length: 16 amino acids. Trimming removed 5 bases from V and 0 bases from J; junction bases left unmatched: 7. Per the germline V gene, CDR1 is ENHRY and CDR2 is SYGVKD. CDR3 DNA: TGTGCCATCAGTCTACTAGCGTTGAGCTCCTACAATGAGCAGTTCTTC. Residues: CAISLLALSSYNEQFF.

This clonotype was seen many times. The V gene is TRBV27, the J gene TRBJ2-7, with 10 bases aligning to TRBD1. Germline V lookup: CDR1 MNHEY, CDR2 SMNVEV (reference sequence). The trim removed 2 bases at V and 5 bases at J, leaving 6 bases unmatched. CDR3 length: 15 residues. CDR3 nucleotides: TGTGCCAGCAGTTTAAAGTGGGACAGGGGCAACGAGCAGTACTTC. It specifies CASSLKWDRGNEQYF.

V usage is TRBV5-4 and J usage is TRBJ1-2; tentative D call: TRBD1 (6 bases). Germline-derived CDR1 and CDR2 are SGHNT and YYREEE (reference sequence). The CDR3 has 15 residues. Trimming removed 3 bases from V and 4 bases from J, with 16 bases in between. The CDR3 region is CASSSRGGNSYGYTF. The CDR3 nucleotides read TGTGCCAGCAGCTCCCGAGGGGGGAACAGCTATGGCTACACCTTC.

Ten or more counts support this clonotype. The chain joins TRBV28 to TRBJ2-3, with a possible D match to TRBD2 (6 bases). Looked up from germline, CDR1 is MDHEN and CDR2 is SYDVKM. There are 16 residues in the CDR3. Trimming took 7 bases from V and 1 from J, leaving 18 bases between them. The CDR3 sequence is CASMEGVVLGTDTQYF. CDR3 in DNA: TGTGCCAGCATGGAGGGTGTGGTGTTGGGCACAGATACGCAGTATTTT. The entire variable domain, with the rest obtained from reference TRBV28 and TRBJ2-3, is as follows: DVKVTQSSRYLVKRTGEKVFLECVQDMDHENMFWYRQDPGLGLRLIYFSYDVKMKEKGDIPEGYSVSREKKERFSLILESASTNQTSMYLCASMEGVVLGTDTQYFGPGTRLTVL.

J is TRBJ1-2 and V is TRBV7-9; TRBD1 agrees at 12 bases. The V gene end was trimmed by 4 bases and the J gene end by 3 bases; junction bases not matched to a gene: 12. CDR1 is SEHNR, CDR2 FQNEAQ, per germline (reference sequence). The CDR3 runs 18 residues. As DNA, the CDR3 is TGTGCCAGCAGCTCCCCTAAGGGGACAGGGGGCTCTTACTATGGCTACACCTTC. Amino acids: CASSSPKGTGGSYYGYTF. The full variable domain, in which reference TRBV7-9 and TRBJ1-2 provide the parts outside the CDR3, is DTGVSQNPRHKITKRGQNVTFRCDPISEHNRLYWYRQTLGQGPEFLTYFQNEAQLEKSRLLSDRFSAERPKGSFSTLEIQRTEQGDSAMYLCASSSPKGTGGSYYGYTFGSGTRLTVV.

This clonotype has a count of ten or more. This chain joins TRBV7-2 and TRBJ2-1, with 9 bases lining up with TRBD2. V lost 5 bases, J lost 5 bases, and 4 bases stayed unmatched. Per the germline V gene, CDR1 is SGHTA and CDR2 is FQGNSA. The CDR3 is 14 amino acids. The CDR3 sequence: CASSISGGNNEQFF. CDR3 nucleotides: TGTGCCAGCAGCATTAGCGGGGGTAACAATGAGCAGTTCTTC.

This clonotype came up many times. The chain combines TRBV2 with TRBJ1-4, with 8 bases that match TRBD1. V lost 7 bases to trimming and J lost 8 bases; unmatched junction nucleotides: 21. From germline, CDR1 is SNHLY and CDR2 FYNNEI. The CDR3 extends over 18 amino acids. This CDR3 is CASTISGGHQGAWEKLFF. As DNA, the CDR3 is TGTGCCAGCACTATCAGCGGAGGTCATCAGGGGGCGTGGGAAAAACTGTTTTTT.

V is TRBV7-6 and J is TRBJ2-3; 10 bases are a match to TRBD1. Germline assignment: CDR1 SGHVS and CDR2 FNYEAQ. V shed 10 bases and J 5 bases; nucleotides not matched to a gene: 39. There are 24 residues in the CDR3. CDR3 in DNA: TGTGCCAACAGTTCCCCACCGGGACAGGGGAACGGGAAGGGAGATTTCGGTCGTGAAGATACGCAGTATTTT. Translation: CANSSPPGQGNGKGDFGREDTQYF.

The sample holds many counts of this clonotype. The CDR3 sequence is CASNLGLEAFF. The DNA for the CDR3 is TGTGCCAGCAACCTCGGCCTTGAAGCTTTCTTT. The genes are TRBV12-3 or TRBV12-4 and TRBJ1-1; no clear D. V dropped 7 bases and J dropped 7 bases, with 10 bases sitting between them. The CDR3 runs 11 residues.

The sample holds many counts of this clonotype. The chain is built from TRBV19 and TRBJ1-1; D is possibly TRBD1 (5 bases). The length of the CDR3 is 14 residues. CDR1 and CDR2 (germline): LNHDA, SQIVND (reference sequence). V was cut by 4 bases and J by 4 bases, with 13 bases left in between. The CDR3 is CASSKAGRSTEAFF. CDR3 DNA sequence: TGTGCCAGTAGTAAGGCAGGGAGGAGCACTGAAGCTTTCTTT.

This clonotype was counted many times. The chain has TRBV12-3 or TRBV12-4 and TRBJ2-1; TRBD2 aligns across 11 bases. V dropped 3 bases and J dropped 8; count of bases not matched to a gene: 6. This CDR3 has 15 amino acids. As DNA, the CDR3 is TGTGCCAGCAGTTTGACTAGCGGGATGGTGCATGAGCAGTTCTTC. Translated: CASSLTSGMVHEQFF.

This clonotype was seen a handful of times. This chain joins TRBV30 and TRBJ2-7, with D possibly TRBD1 on 6 matching bases. The CDR3 spans 14 residues. Trimming removed 7 bases at V and 6 bases at J, with 22 bases between. CDR1 is GTSNPN and CDR2 is SVGIG in the germline V gene (reference sequence). This CDR3 reads CAFRTDSAALEQYF. CDR3 nucleotides: TGTGCCTTTCGAACGGACAGCGCTGCCCTCGAGCAGTACTTC.

This clonotype was detected many times. The V and J genes are TRBV20-1 and TRBJ2-5; maybe TRBD1 (5 bases). Germline CDR1 and CDR2: DFQATT and SNEGSKA (reference sequence). Trimming took off 2 bases at V and 5 bases at J, with 9 bases between the two ends. This CDR3 contains 12 residues. The CDR3 sequence: CSARLPGETQYF. The CDR3 coding sequence is TGCAGTGCTAGACTCCCAGGGGAGACCCAGTACTTC.

The J gene is TRBJ2-1, the V gene TRBV4-1; 8 positions agree with TRBD2. Trimming at V came to 6 bases and at J to 6 bases, leaving 4 bases not matched to a gene. Per germline, CDR1 MGHRA and CDR2 YSYEKL. The CDR3 is 13 amino acids. CDR3: CASRGTRLNEQFF. The CDR3 nucleotides are TGCGCCAGCAGGGGGACTAGACTCAATGAGCAGTTCTTC.

The V gene is TRBV11-2, the J gene TRBJ2-5; 7 bases are shared with TRBD2. The germline V gene has CDR1 SGHAT and CDR2 FQNNGV. Trimming removed 8 bases from V and 2 bases from J; junction bases left unmatched: 8. This CDR3 is built from 14 residues. DNA for the CDR3: TGTGCCAGCGGAGCTAGCGGAGATCAAGAGACCCAGTACTTC. It yields the protein CASGASGDQETQYF.

This clonotype has only a few counts. The genes are TRBV14 and TRBJ2-7; D gene uncertain. The CDR3 length is 15 residues. V dropped 1 base and J dropped 2 bases, with 12 bases sitting between them. From germline, CDR1 is SGHDN and CDR2 FVKESK. CDR3 nucleotides: TGTGCCAGCAGCCAAGGGCGGAACCTACCCTACGAGCAGTACTTC. It yields the protein CASSQGRNLPYEQYF.

Only a few counts were recorded for this clonotype. The chain joins TRBV19 to TRBJ1-5; D gene uncertain. Germline CDR1 LNHDA, CDR2 SQIVND (reference sequence). The CDR3 is 14 amino acids. Trimming shortened V by 7 bases and J by 2 bases, and 12 bases separated the two germline ends. This CDR3 reads CASKEGQGNQPQHF. Here the CDR3 DNA reads TGTGCCAGTAAGGAGGGTCAAGGCAATCAGCCCCAGCATTTT. Variable domain in full (rest from reference TRBV19 and TRBJ1-5): DGGITQSPKYLFRKEGQNVTLSCEQNLNHDAMYWYRQDPGQGLRLIYYSQIVNDFQKGDIAEGYSVSREKKESFPLTVTSAQKNPTAFYLCASKEGQGNQPQHFGDGTRLSIL.

Many counts were recorded for this clonotype. The V gene is TRBV7-8, the J gene TRBJ2-1, with 8 nucleotides matching TRBD2. CDR1 and CDR2 from the germline V gene are SGHVS and FQNEAQ. The CDR3 spans 14 residues. V was clipped by 4 bases and J by 7 bases; unmatched bases: 6. For the CDR3, the DNA is TGTGCCAGCAGCTCCACGGCGGGAGGTAATGAGCAGTTCTTC. Protein product: CASSSTAGGNEQFF.

In this sample, this clonotype turned up many times. This chain joins TRBV10-3 and TRBJ2-3; 7 bases map to TRBD1. CDR3 length: 15 residues. V shed 4 bases and J 0 bases; nucleotides not matched to a gene: 4. Per germline, CDR1 ENHRY and CDR2 SYGVKD. The CDR3 region has the DNA TGTGCCATCAGTGGGAGACAGGGTAGCACAGATACGCAGTATTTT. This codes for CAISGRQGSTDTQYF.

This clonotype was counted many times. The chain joins TRBV13 to TRBJ1-2; D unclear. Germline CDR1 reads PRHDT; CDR2 reads FYEKMQ (reference sequence). Trimming took 2 bases from V and 8 from J, leaving 9 bases between them. CDR3 size: 12 residues. CDR3 sequence: CASSLWTVGYTF. The CDR3 region has the DNA TGTGCCAGCAGCTTATGGACCGTAGGCTACACCTTC.

This chain joins TRBV5-1 and TRBJ2-5, with a possible D match to TRBD1 (6 bases). The CDR3 length is 15 residues. CDR1 SGHRS and CDR2 YFSETQ come from the germline V gene. V was shortened by 4 bases and J by 4 bases, with 17 bases between the two germline ends. The CDR3 here is CASSPGRSGVETQYF. CDR3 coding DNA: TGCGCCAGCAGCCCCGGGCGGTCAGGGGTAGAGACCCAGTACTTC.